This T cell receptor (beta chain) appears in the sequencing data of a study of T cell responses to AZD1222 COVID-19 vaccine. Germline V gives CDR1 MGHRA, CDR2 YSYEKL. This CDR3 comprises 17 residues. Losses at the gene ends were 4 bases for V and 4 bases for J; bases not matched to a gene: 11. Profiled with immunoSEQ multiplex PCR; TCRdb holds only in-frame clones, not every one. The data contain approximately 130,000 clones, over 85% of them singletons. This clone appeared once. The sequencing used peripheral blood, collected on day 0 of AZD1222 vaccination. This clonotype was sampled from an adult in good health. The chain uses TRBV4-1 and TRBJ2-5, with 11 bases that match TRBD2. The CDR3 bases are TGCGCCAGCAGCCTTTTAGCGGGGGGGCCCGGAGGAGAGACCCAGTACTTC. Amino acids: CASSLLAGGPGGETQYF.